This entry lists 28 T cell receptor beta chains sequenced from one sample in a study of blood T cell repertoires in COVID-19. Assay: immunoSEQ multiplex PCR; the TCRdb copy retains only in-frame clones and omits some. The table shows fewer than 400,000 clones, with approximately 91% occurring only once. Sequencing was performed on PBMCs or T cells enriched from blood (not recorded which). The receptor source for this set is a woman between 25 and 40 years old who had been exposed to COVID-19.

The V gene is TRBV5-6, the J gene TRBJ2-4; the D gene is possibly TRBD1 (5 bases). CDR3 length equals 15 residues. Between the trimmed V and J ends, which lost 1 base and 7 bases, there was a span of 15 bases. Per the germline V gene, CDR1 is SGHDT and CDR2 is YYEEEE. The CDR3 DNA is TGTGCCAGCAGCTTGTTTAGGGGTGCTAGGAACATTCAGTACTTC. Encoded protein: CASSLFRGARNIQYF.

This chain joins TRBV27 and TRBJ2-2; no definite D call. V was cut by 5 bases and J by 4 bases, with 17 bases left in between. Germline CDR1 and CDR2: MNHEY and SMNVEV (reference sequence). This CDR3 is built from 16 residues. CDR3 protein: CASSALSVSGTGELFF. DNA for the CDR3: TGTGCCAGCAGTGCCCTCAGCGTTTCGGGCACCGGGGAGCTGTTTTTT.

This clone turned up a few times. The chain couples TRBV5-3 to TRBJ2-7, with 7 bases lining up with TRBD1. TRBV5-3 belongs to the ORF category, with a function that is uncertain. Trimming cost V 4 bases and J 3 bases; bases outside gene matches: 4. There are 13 residues in the CDR3. CDR3: CARSGGQSYEQYF. In DNA form, the CDR3 reads TGTGCCAGAAGCGGGGGACAGAGCTACGAGCAGTACTTC.

The chain combines TRBV4-2 with TRBJ2-5; TRBD2 might be the D (5 bases). The CDR3 length is 17 residues. Trimming removed 1 base at V and 1 base at J, with 16 bases between. Germline values: CDR1 LGHNA, CDR2 YNFKEQ. The CDR3 region is CASSQVTKSGIQETQYF. The CDR3 DNA reads TGTGCCAGCAGCCAAGTGACTAAAAGCGGTATCCAAGAGACCCAGTACTTC.

This sequence joins TRBV5-1 and TRBJ2-5, with TRBD1 identical over 8 bases. The V and J ends lost 4 bases and 5 bases, in that order; junction bases with no gene match: 13. CDR1 is SGHRS, CDR2 YFSETQ, per germline. The CDR3 spans 16 residues. CDR3: CASSLGATGAGETQYF. The DNA of the CDR3 is TGCGCCAGCAGCCTCGGCGCGACAGGGGCGGGCGAGACCCAGTACTTC. The whole variable domain, remainder taken from reference TRBV5-1 and TRBJ2-5, is KAGVTQTPRYLIKTRGQQVTLSCSPISGHRSVSWYQQTPGQGLQFLFEYFSETQRNKGNFPGRFSGRQFSNSRSEMNVSTLELGDSALYLCASSLGATGAGETQYFGPGTRLLVL.

V usage is TRBV6-2 or TRBV6-3 and J usage is TRBJ1-2; maybe TRBD1 (5 bases). There are 14 residues in the CDR3. The germline gives CDR1 MNHEY, CDR2 SVGEGT. The V and J ends lost 5 bases and 8 bases respectively, with 18 bases between them. The CDR3 bases are TGTGCCAGCAGTCTATCCGGACATGCCGGGGGCTACACCTTC. Translating it yields CASSLSGHAGGYTF.

V and J are TRBV9 and TRBJ1-3; no firm D call. The V gene lost 4 bases and the J gene lost 4 bases, with 15 bases spanning the gap. Per germline, CDR1 SGDLS and CDR2 YYNGEE. CDR3 size: 15 residues. CDR3 DNA sequence: TGTGCCAGCAGCTACCTCGGGATATCCGGAAACACCATATATTTT. It encodes CASSYLGISGNTIYF.

CDR3 loop: CAISGDRTGAFF. CDR3 DNA: TGTGCCATCAGCGGTGACAGAACAGGGGCTTTCTTT. The chain has TRBV10-3 and TRBJ1-1; possibly TRBD1 for D (6 bases). CDR1 is ENHRY, CDR2 SYGVKD, per germline. V dropped 6 bases and J dropped 11 bases, with 16 bases sitting between them. The CDR3 loop spans 12 amino acids.

The chain combines TRBV4-2 with TRBJ1-2; 7 positions match TRBD1. CDR1 is LGHNA, CDR2 YNFKEQ, per germline. This CDR3 comprises 16 residues. V gave up 4 bases and J gave up 4 bases; unmatched junction bases: 12. The CDR3 region has the DNA TGTGCCAGCAGCCCGTGGGGGCAGGGGGACGGCTATGGCTACACCTTC. Translated, it gives CASSPWGQGDGYGYTF.

The V call is TRBV27, the J call TRBJ2-7, with 10 bases that match TRBD2. The CDR3 covers 16 residues. The germline CDR1 and CDR2 sequences are MNHEY and SMNVEV (reference sequence). V dropped 2 bases and J dropped 4; count of bases not matched to a gene: 8. CDR3 in amino acids: CASSLTAGTSEYEQYF. The CDR3 region has the DNA TGTGCCAGCAGTTTAACCGCCGGGACTAGCGAGTACGAGCAGTACTTC.

V gene TRBV6-5 combines with J gene TRBJ1-2, with D possibly matching TRBD1 (6 bases). Germline CDR1 and CDR2: MNHEY and SVGAGI. The CDR3 has 13 amino acids. V was pared by 6 bases and J by 7 bases, with 15 bases between. The CDR3 DNA reads TGTGCCAGCAGACTTACTACAGGGTTTGGCTACACCTTC. The encoded protein is CASRLTTGFGYTF.

The rearrangement uses TRBV10-3 and TRBJ1-6, with D maybe TRBD1 (5 bases). The V end was cut by 4 bases, the J end by 6 bases, with 16 bases between. Germline CDR1 and CDR2: ENHRY and SYGVKD. The CDR3 has 16 amino acids. The CDR3 is CAISVSGGTLNSPLHF. CDR3 DNA sequence: TGTGCCATCAGTGTCTCCGGGGGGACCCTTAATTCACCCCTCCACTTT.

This chain's CDR3 is CASSQDIMNTEAFF. In DNA form, the CDR3 reads TGTGCCAGCAGTCAGGACATTATGAACACTGAAGCTTTCTTT. The chain links TRBV6-2 or TRBV6-3 to TRBJ1-1; a possible D gene is TRBD1 (5 bases). V lost 5 bases to trimming and J lost 0 bases, with 10 bases between them. The CDR3 covers 14 residues. Germline V lookup: CDR1 MNHEY, CDR2 SVGEGT.

Many counts were recorded for this clone. The V gene is TRBV19, the J gene TRBJ1-5; 11 bases are shared with TRBD1. The trim removed 3 bases at V and 7 bases at J, leaving 8 bases unmatched. CDR1 is LNHDA, CDR2 SQIVND, per germline (reference sequence). The CDR3 consists of 16 residues. CDR3 region: CASSMYGQGARQPQHF. The CDR3 coding sequence is TGTGCCAGTAGTATGTACGGACAGGGGGCGAGGCAGCCCCAGCATTTT.

The chain is built from TRBV9 and TRBJ2-7; 11 nucleotides align to TRBD2. CDR1 is SGDLS and CDR2 is YYNGEE in the germline V gene. This CDR3 is 15 amino acids long. After removal of 2 bases from V and 4 bases from J, the junction contained 5 bases not matched to a gene. CDR3 sequence reads: CASSVLAGGKYEQYF. DNA of the CDR3: TGTGCCAGCAGCGTCCTAGCGGGGGGAAAGTACGAGCAGTACTTC.

The rearrangement uses TRBV19 and TRBJ2-3; 8 nucleotides align to TRBD1. There are 16 residues in the CDR3. Losses at the gene ends were 4 bases for V and 2 bases for J; bases not matched to a gene: 8. The germline V gene has CDR1 LNHDA and CDR2 SQIVND (reference sequence). The CDR3 bases are TGTGCCAGTAGTACCGCGACAGGGGTAGCCACAGATACGCAGTATTTT. It is translated as CASSTATGVATDTQYF.

The J gene is TRBJ2-3, the V gene TRBV5-1; 14 bases fit TRBD2. The CDR3 runs to 18 residues. With 2 bases clipped from V and 4 bases from J, the junction kept 9 bases outside the gene matches. Germline V CDR1 and CDR2: SGHRS, YFSETQ. CDR3 DNA sequence: TGCGCCAGCAGCTTTGGCGGACTAGCGGGGGGAGTCGCAGATACGCAGTATTTT. Amino acid sequence: CASSFGGLAGGVADTQYF.

This clone was detected once. The chain links TRBV18 to TRBJ1-1; tentative D call: TRBD1 (5 bases). The germline V and J ends were trimmed by 1 base and 4 bases, with 10 bases remaining between them. Per germline, CDR1 KGHSH and CDR2 LQKENI. CDR3 length: 14 amino acids. The chain's CDR3 is CASSPRGGATEAFF. In DNA, the CDR3 is TGTGCCAGCTCACCACGGGGAGGGGCCACTGAAGCTTTCTTT.

The gene calls are TRBV30 and TRBJ1-2, with TRBD1 matching over 7 bases. Germline V gene lookup returns CDR1 GTSNPN and CDR2 SVGIG (reference sequence). V shed 5 bases and J 1 base; nucleotides not matched to a gene: 1. The CDR3 spans 12 residues. The CDR3 protein is CAWQGVNYGYTF. The CDR3 nucleotides read TGTGCCTGGCAGGGGGTTAACTATGGCTACACCTTC.

The CDR3 spells CASSTLVEGLGAFF. The CDR3 nucleotides read TGTGCCAGCAGCACGCTCGTGGAGGGGCTAGGAGCTTTCTTT. The chain carries TRBV5-6 and TRBJ1-1, with a possible D match to TRBD1 (5 bases). This CDR3 has 14 amino acids. CDR1 is SGHDT, CDR2 YYEEEE, per germline. V shed 4 bases and J shed 10 bases, with 20 bases lying between them.

The V gene is TRBV21-1, the J gene TRBJ2-1; TRBD1 is the table's D call, not checked against the DNA. TRBV21-1 is reported as a pseudogene. The CDR3 consists of 15 residues. CDR3 sequence: CATLTLTAAYNEQFF. In DNA form, the CDR3 reads TGTGCCACCCTAACACTGACAGCAGCCTACAATGAGCAGTTCTTC.

The chain uses TRBV12-5 and TRBJ2-7; TRBD1 matches 12 bases. The V gene end was trimmed by 0 bases and the J gene end by 6 bases; junction bases not matched to a gene: 9. CDR1 and CDR2 (germline): LGHNT, FRNRAP. The CDR3 is made up of 17 amino acids. CDR3 protein: CASGLVAGQGAWREQYF. CDR3 nucleotides: TGTGCTAGTGGTTTGGTAGCGGGACAGGGGGCTTGGCGCGAGCAGTACTTC.

A note on this clone: It differs at one base from a far larger clone, so likely a read error. The rearrangement joins TRBV2 to TRBJ2-5; 9 bases line up with TRBD1. CDR3 size: 13 residues. V was clipped by 5 bases and J by 3 bases; unmatched bases: 1. Germline V gene lookup returns CDR1 SNHLY and CDR2 FYNNEI. The CDR3 reads CASSRDREETQYF. The CDR3 nucleotides are TGTGCCAGCAGTCGGGACAGGGAAGAGACCCAGTACTTC.

The count of this clone is one. The chain has TRBV11-1 and TRBJ2-5, with a weak D call TRBD1 (5 bases). Deletions cut 5 bases from V and 3 bases from J, with 13 bases between. CDR1 SGHAT and CDR2 FQDESV come from the germline V gene (reference sequence). The CDR3 covers 14 residues. DNA for the CDR3: TGTGCCAGCAGCCCCACCCCAGGGAAAGAGACCCAGTACTTC. This sequence encodes CASSPTPGKETQYF.

The chain uses TRBV3-1 (or the pseudogene TRBV3-2) and TRBJ1-4; TRBD1 might be the D (5 bases). This CDR3 contains 14 residues. CDR1 and CDR2 from the germline V gene are LGHDT and YNNKEL (reference sequence). V lost 0 bases, J lost 7 bases, and 9 bases lay in between. In DNA form, the CDR3 reads TGTGCCAGCAGCCAAGAGGGGAGGGGTGAAAAACTGTTTTTT. Amino acids: CASSQEGRGEKLFF.

The rearrangement uses TRBV4-3 and TRBJ2-3; possible D gene TRBD2, 6 bases. Germline V gene sequence: CDR1 LGHNA, CDR2 YSLEER. Trimming took off 0 bases at V and 1 base at J, with 11 bases between the two ends. The CDR3 is 16 residues long. The CDR3 is CASSQDASAGTDTQYF. The CDR3 DNA reads TGCGCCAGCAGCCAAGATGCTAGCGCTGGCACAGATACGCAGTATTTT.

The rearrangement links TRBV6-5 to TRBJ1-5, with unresolved D. This CDR3 is 14 amino acids long. V lost 6 bases and J lost 4, with 13 bases in between. Germline CDR1 reads MNHEY; CDR2 reads SVGAGI. The CDR3: CASSGRLGNQPQHF. In DNA form, the CDR3 reads TGTGCCAGCAGCGGGAGGTTGGGGAATCAGCCCCAGCATTTT.

The chain joins TRBV7-8 to TRBJ1-6, with D tentatively TRBD1 (6 bases). V was cut by 1 base and J by 8 bases, with 21 bases left in between. Germline CDR1 is SGHVS and CDR2 is FQNEAQ. The CDR3 runs 18 residues. The CDR3 DNA reads as TGTGCCAGCAGCTTAGTTAGTCGCTTCAGGGGCGCTCATTCACCCCTCCACTTT. Its protein is CASSLVSRFRGAHSPLHF. The full variable domain, completed using reference TRBV7-8 and TRBJ1-6, is GAGVSQSPRYKVAKRGQDVALRCDPISGHVSLFWYQQALGQGPEFLTYFQNEAQLDKSGLPSDRFFAERPEGSVSTLKIQRTQQEDSAVYLCASSLVSRFRGAHSPLHFGNGTRLTVT.